This entry is about one T cell receptor beta chain. This CDR3 is 13 amino acids long. V shed 4 bases, J shed 7 bases, and the junction held 0 bases outside the gene matches. Germline values: CDR1 LNHDA, CDR2 SQIVND (reference sequence). These data are taken from a study of blood T cell repertoires in COVID-19. Clones were sequenced by immunoSEQ multiplex PCR, and TCRdb holds only the in-frame ones, with some missing. The data show 62,000 or so clones, 80% to 90% seen once. This TCR derives from a man in his fifties or sixties with acute or convalescent COVID-19. The chain has TRBV19 and TRBJ1-4; TRBD1 matches at 10 bases. Sequenced input: peripheral blood. CDR3 in DNA: TGTGCCAGTAGTAGGACAGGGGGTGAAAAACTGTTTTTT. As protein: CASSRTGGEKLFF.